These 24 T cell receptor beta chains came from one sample sequenced in a study of cytomegalovirus exposure and HLA in healthy donors. TCRdb's table, derived via immunoSEQ multiplex PCR, lists solely in-frame clones and lacks some. The sample lists 100,000 or so clones, about 95% occurring once. Source material: PBMCs. These receptors were taken from a woman younger than 30 in good health and CMV-seronegative.

The chain couples TRBV10-2 to TRBJ2-7; D possibly corresponds to TRBD2 (5 bases). V was shortened by 7 bases and J by 4 bases, with 14 bases between the two germline ends. The CDR3 is made up of 13 amino acids. Germline V CDR1 and CDR2: WSHSY, SAAADI. The CDR3 DNA reads as TGCGCCAGCAAGTCGGGGATGGGTTACGAGCAGTACTTC. Translated, it gives CASKSGMGYEQYF.

The genes are TRBV6-1 and TRBJ1-2, with TRBD1 matching over 7 bases. Germline V gives CDR1 MNHNS, CDR2 SASEGT. CDR3 length: 12 residues. V gave up 7 bases and J gave up 3 bases; unmatched junction bases: 2. The CDR3 loop is CASNDRDYGYTF. As DNA, the CDR3 is TGTGCCAGCAACGACAGGGACTATGGCTACACCTTC.

This chain joins TRBV5-4 and TRBJ1-4; tentative D call: TRBD1 (6 bases). The ends were cut back, 4 bases at V and 11 bases at J, with 12 bases in the middle. CDR1 is SGHNT, CDR2 YYREEE, per germline (reference sequence). The CDR3 contains 12 residues. CDR3 in amino acids: CASSVPGDKLFF. CDR3 coding DNA: TGTGCCAGCAGCGTACCAGGGGATAAACTGTTTTTT.

This chain uses TRBV2 with TRBJ1-2; D is unresolved. There are 13 residues in the CDR3. CDR1 and CDR2 from the germline V gene are SNHLY and FYNNEI. The V and J ends lost 10 bases and 0 bases respectively, with 12 bases between them. CDR3 sequence: CANPSTSNYGYTF. The CDR3, as DNA: TGTGCCAACCCTTCAACATCTAACTATGGCTACACCTTC.

For this clone: The junction departs from germline at one end; a sequencing error may be responsible. The chain is built from TRBV7-7 and TRBJ2-7; D is unresolved. Germline values: CDR1 SSHAT, CDR2 FNYEAQ (reference sequence). The CDR3 contains 15 residues. The CDR3, as DNA: TGTGCTAGCAGCCGCTCACTCTTGTTCCTCTACGAGCAGTACTTC. Translated, it gives CASSRSLLFLYEQYF.

The chain recombines TRBV27 with TRBJ2-5, with 9 bases identical to TRBD2. The J call is doubtful: the DNA matches TRBJ2-7 better. Germline-derived CDR1 and CDR2 are MNHEY and SMNVEV (reference sequence). CDR3 length equals 18 residues. This CDR3 is CASTQFTPLAGKDYEQYF. The CDR3 DNA is TGTGCCAGCACCCAATTTACCCCTCTAGCGGGGAAAGACTACGAGCAGTACTTC.

The chain combines TRBV28 with TRBJ1-1; 7 bases line up with TRBD1. CDR1 and CDR2 from the germline V gene are MDHEN and SYDVKM. Trimming cost V 4 bases and J 5 bases; bases outside gene matches: 10. This CDR3 is built from 15 residues. As DNA, the CDR3 is TGTGCCAGCAGTTCGAACAGGGGTCTCGATACTGAAGCTTTCTTT. Amino acid sequence: CASSSNRGLDTEAFF.

This sequence joins TRBV27 and TRBJ2-1; D possibly corresponds to TRBD1 (7 bases). Germline V gene data show CDR1 as MNHEY and CDR2 as SMNVEV (reference sequence). V lost 4 bases and J 10 bases, leaving 11 bases between the germline ends. The CDR3 extends over 12 amino acids. CDR3 amino acids: CASSSGGGEQFF. In nucleotides, the CDR3 is TGTGCCAGCAGTTCAGGGGGAGGCGAGCAGTTCTTC.

The V gene is TRBV19, the J gene TRBJ2-1; D unclear. CDR1 is LNHDA, CDR2 SQIVND, per germline (reference sequence). CDR3 length: 15 amino acids. The germline V and J ends were trimmed by 3 bases and 0 bases, with 9 bases remaining between them. For the CDR3, the DNA is TGTGCCAGTAGTATTCTCCCGAGCTCCTACAATGAGCAGTTCTTC. Translating gives CASSILPSSYNEQFF.

CDR3 loop: CASSLEAAGTYQETQYF. The CDR3 nucleotides are TGTGCCAGCAGCTTGGAGGCGGCGGGCACTTACCAAGAGACCCAGTACTTC. The chain employs TRBV5-6 and TRBJ2-5, with D perhaps matching TRBD2 (5 bases). This CDR3 is built from 17 residues. Germline CDR1 reads SGHDT; CDR2 reads YYEEEE. V gave up 0 bases and J gave up 0 bases, with 15 bases separating them.

The rearrangement uses TRBV12-5 and TRBJ2-1, with 11 nucleotides matching TRBD2. Trimming cost V 3 bases and J 8 bases; bases outside gene matches: 9. Looked up from germline, CDR1 is LGHNT and CDR2 is FRNRAP. The CDR3 contains 16 residues. The CDR3 spells CASGFITTSGTYEQFF. DNA for the CDR3: TGTGCTAGTGGTTTCATCACGACTAGCGGGACTTATGAGCAGTTCTTC.

The count of this clone is one. The chain links TRBV13 to TRBJ1-2; the match to TRBD1 covers 12 bases. V gave up 1 base and J gave up 2 bases; unmatched junction bases: 2. The CDR3 consists of 16 residues. CDR1 PRHDT and CDR2 FYEKMQ come from the germline V gene (reference sequence). Written as DNA, the CDR3 is TGTGCCAGCAGCTTAGCGGGACAGGGGGCCAACTATGGCTACACCTTC. Its translation: CASSLAGQGANYGYTF.

The DNA of the CDR3 is TGTGCCAGCAGTTACGATAGGTTGGGGCCACCGCTCCCCGAGTACTTC. Its protein product is CASSYDRLGPPLPEYF. This rearrangement joins TRBV6-6 to TRBJ2-7, with D tentatively TRBD1 (5 bases). Germline CDR1 is MNHNY and CDR2 is SVGAGI (reference sequence). The CDR3 is made up of 16 amino acids. V gave up 2 bases and J gave up 11 bases, with 25 bases separating them.

This chain links TRBV5-1 with TRBJ1-2; D is unresolved. CDR1 and CDR2 from the germline V gene are SGHRS and YFSETQ. V was trimmed by 1 base and J by 14 bases, leaving 21 bases between them. This CDR3 is built from 14 residues. The CDR3 spells CASSLYGVSYGGTF. For the CDR3, the DNA is TGCGCCAGCAGCTTGTACGGGGTGTCCTATGGTGGGACCTTC. Using reference TRBV5-1 and TRBJ1-2 for the parts outside the CDR3, the full variable domain is KAGVTQTPRYLIKTRGQQVTLSCSPISGHRSVSWYQQTPGQGLQFLFEYFSETQRNKGNFPGRFSGRQFSNSRSEMNVSTLELGDSALYLCASSLYGVSYGGTFGSGTRLTVV.

This clone has a single count. The chain is built from TRBV6-5 and TRBJ1-2; D possibly corresponds to TRBD1 (5 bases). CDR1 is MNHEY, CDR2 SVGAGI, per germline. CDR3 size: 12 residues. With 5 bases removed from V and 8 bases from J, the gap between germline ends came to 12 bases. The CDR3 nucleotides are TGTGCCAGCAGTACCCCAGGGAAGGGCTACACCTTC. Translated, it gives CASSTPGKGYTF.

V is TRBV9 and J is TRBJ1-6; 8 nucleotides line up with TRBD1. V lost 3 bases, J lost 7 bases, and 6 bases stayed unmatched. The germline V gene has CDR1 SGDLS and CDR2 YYNGEE. The CDR3 is made up of 15 amino acids. This chain's CDR3 is CASSAIGTGNSPLHF. The CDR3 DNA is TGTGCCAGCAGCGCGATAGGGACAGGCAATTCACCCCTCCACTTT.

The CDR3 DNA sequence: TGTGCCAGCAGCGTAGTTGCGGGAGGGCCGGGAGATACGCAGTATTTT. Its translation: CASSVVAGGPGDTQYF. The chain employs TRBV9 and TRBJ2-3, with 9 positions matching TRBD2. The CDR3 consists of 16 residues. The V gene end was trimmed by 0 bases and the J gene end by 5 bases; junction bases not matched to a gene: 7. Per germline, CDR1 SGDLS and CDR2 YYNGEE.

J is TRBJ1-5 and V is TRBV27, with 7 nucleotides matching TRBD1. The germline V gene has CDR1 MNHEY and CDR2 SMNVEV (reference sequence). Germline trimming cut 0 bases from V and 1 base from J; bases unmatched to any gene: 0. CDR3 length equals 15 residues. CDR3 nucleotide sequence: TGTGCCAGCAGTTTATCGACAGGGAGCAATCAGCCCCAGCATTTT. Protein sequence: CASSLSTGSNQPQHF.

The V gene is TRBV19, the J gene TRBJ1-1; D is undetermined. Per the germline V gene, CDR1 is LNHDA and CDR2 is SQIVND (reference sequence). The length of the CDR3 is 12 residues. V was cut by 3 bases and J by 8 bases, with 10 bases left in between. DNA of the CDR3: TGTGCCAGTAGTATTCCCCGGGAGGAAGCTTTCTTT. It translates to CASSIPREEAFF.

The V call is TRBV5-1, the J call TRBJ2-1, with TRBD2 matching 11 bases. J lost 6 bases, V lost 4 bases, and 6 bases had no gene match. CDR1 SGHRS and CDR2 YFSETQ come from the germline V gene. The CDR3 consists of 15 residues. CDR3 sequence: CASSPTSGGFNEQFF. In DNA form, the CDR3 reads TGCGCCAGCAGCCCCACTAGCGGGGGTTTCAATGAGCAGTTCTTC.

The chain couples TRBV19 to TRBJ1-1; D gene uncertain. Germline V gene sequence: CDR1 LNHDA, CDR2 SQIVND (reference sequence). The V gene lost 2 bases and the J gene lost 7 bases, with 14 bases spanning the gap. CDR3 length equals 14 residues. The CDR3 protein is CASSITGDGIEAFF. The DNA of the CDR3 is TGTGCCAGTAGTATAACCGGGGATGGAATTGAAGCTTTCTTT.

The V gene is TRBV27, the J gene TRBJ2-4; 9 bases are a match to TRBD1. The CDR3 runs 17 residues. CDR1 is MNHEY and CDR2 is SMNVEV in the germline V gene (reference sequence). V shed 6 bases, J shed 8 bases, and the junction held 17 bases outside the gene matches. DNA for the CDR3: TGTGCCAGCAGCCCGGACAGGGGAGTCCCCCAAACGGACATTCAGTACTTC. Translated: CASSPDRGVPQTDIQYF.

The count of this clone is one. The chain's CDR3 is CASSLAGGSYNEQFF. The CDR3 DNA sequence: TGCGCCAGCAGTCTAGCGGGGGGATCCTACAATGAGCAGTTCTTC. The genes are TRBV10-2 and TRBJ2-1; 11 nucleotides align to TRBD2. The CDR3 is 15 residues long. V shed 5 bases, J shed 1 base, and the junction held 1 base outside the gene matches. Germline values: CDR1 WSHSY, CDR2 SAAADI.

The genes are TRBV4-2 and TRBJ2-1; D gene unclear. CDR1 and CDR2 (germline): LGHNA, YNFKEQ. Trimming removed 1 base at V and 4 bases at J, with 5 bases between. This CDR3 region has 13 residues. The DNA for the CDR3 is TGTGCCAGCAGCCAAGCAGGTTACAATGAGCAGTTCTTC. Translated: CASSQAGYNEQFF.